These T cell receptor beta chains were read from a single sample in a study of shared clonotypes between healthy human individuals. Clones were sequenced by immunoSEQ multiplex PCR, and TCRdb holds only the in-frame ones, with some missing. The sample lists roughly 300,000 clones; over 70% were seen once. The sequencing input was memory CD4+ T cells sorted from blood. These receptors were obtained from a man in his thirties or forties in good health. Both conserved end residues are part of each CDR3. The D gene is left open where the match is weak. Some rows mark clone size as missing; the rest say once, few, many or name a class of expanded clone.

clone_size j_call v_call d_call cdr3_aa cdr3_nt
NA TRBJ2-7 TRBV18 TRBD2 CASSPINTAGKAYEQYF TGTGCCAGCTCACCCATCAACACAGCGGGAAAAGCCTACGAGCAGTACTTC
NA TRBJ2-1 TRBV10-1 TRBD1 CASSDRQGVLNEQFF TGCGCCAGCAGTGACCGTCAGGGGGTTTTAAATGAGCAGTTCTTC
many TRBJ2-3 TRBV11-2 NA CASSLEVRGLDTQYF TGTGCCAGCAGCTTAGAGGTCAGGGGACTCGATACGCAGTATTTT
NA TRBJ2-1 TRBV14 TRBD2 CASSQNLAGGLYNEQFF TGTGCCAGCAGCCAAAACCTAGCGGGAGGACTTTACAATGAGCAGTTCTTC
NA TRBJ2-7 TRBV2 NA CASSARYEQYF TGTGCCAGCAGTGCACGGTACGAGCAGTACTTC
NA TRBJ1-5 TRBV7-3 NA CASSLVGGAGQPQHF TGTGCCAGCAGCCTTGTCGGGGGCGCGGGGCAGCCCCAGCATTTT
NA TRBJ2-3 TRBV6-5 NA CASSYRTPSTDTQYF TGTGCCAGCAGTTACAGGACCCCTAGCACAGATACGCAGTATTTT
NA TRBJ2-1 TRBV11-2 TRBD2 CASSRGLAGGSYNEQFF TGTGCCAGCAGCCGAGGACTAGCGGGAGGTTCTTACAATGAGCAGTTCTTC
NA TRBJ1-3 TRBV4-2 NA CASSPRTAGNTIYF TGTGCCAGCAGCCCCCGAACTGCTGGAAACACCATATATTTT
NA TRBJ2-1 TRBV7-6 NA CASSLDFQGPGLPNEQFF TGTGCCAGCAGCTTAGACTTTCAAGGACCTGGGCTTCCAAATGAGCAGTTCTTC
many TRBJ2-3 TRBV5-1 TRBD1 CASSPGTGATNTQYF TGCGCCAGCAGCCCAGGGACAGGGGCTACCAATACGCAGTATTTT
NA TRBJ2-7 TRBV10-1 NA CASSATGLIYEQYF TGCGCCAGCAGTGCGACCGGCCTTATCTACGAGCAGTACTTC
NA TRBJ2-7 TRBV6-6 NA CASSYYGRNYEQYF TGTGCCAGCAGTTACTACGGGAGAAACTACGAGCAGTACTTC
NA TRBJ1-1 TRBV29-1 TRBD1 CSGRTGGSEAFF TGCAGCGGACGGACAGGGGGGTCTGAAGCTTTCTTT
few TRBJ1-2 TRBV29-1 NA CSADIDGYTF TGCAGCGCGGACATAGACGGCTACACCTTC
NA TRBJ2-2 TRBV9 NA CASSAPGELFF TGTGCCAGCAGCGCCCCCGGGGAGCTGTTTTTT
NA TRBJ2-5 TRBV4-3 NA CASSQGSARPETQYF TGCGCCAGCAGCCAAGGTTCGGCTAGACCAGAGACCCAGTACTTC
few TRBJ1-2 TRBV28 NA CASRLDFYGYTF TGTGCCAGCAGACTGGACTTCTATGGCTACACCTTC
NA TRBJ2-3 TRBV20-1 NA CSARGTNTQYF TGCAGTGCTCGAGGGACGAATACGCAGTATTTT
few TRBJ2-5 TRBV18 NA CASSLNGLQETQYF TGTGCCAGCTCCCTCAACGGACTGCAAGAGACCCAGTACTTC
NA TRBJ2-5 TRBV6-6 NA CASVRDPQETQYF TGTGCCAGCGTAAGGGACCCTCAAGAGACCCAGTACTTC
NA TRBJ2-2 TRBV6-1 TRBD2 CASSPGGTYHGELFF TGTGCCAGCAGCCCGGGGGGGACTTACCACGGGGAGCTGTTTTTT